These 10 T cell receptor beta chains were sequenced from one sample in a study of T cells in women clearing cervical HPV infection (dated by TCRdb to 2016 to 2019). The library came from the immunoSEQ multiplex PCR assay. TCRdb holds this immuneACCESS table with in-frame rearrangements only. Some clones are missing; in checked studies, unresolved V genes explain under half, and the rest has no known cause. The sample has 30,000 to 40,000 clones on record. Of the sample, under 7% falls within the top ten clones. Sequencing was done on a sample of blood buffy coat. Every receptor here comes from a woman aged 18 to 75 with a cervical HPV16 infection that either progressed to CIN3+ or cleared (not recorded which).

On this clone: The read terminates 3 residues ahead of where the CDR3 ends, so the germline J gene completes it. The gene calls are TRBV7-9 and TRBJ2-2; 8 positions agree with TRBD1. Looked up from germline, CDR1 is SEHNR and CDR2 is FQNEAQ (reference sequence). This CDR3 region has 13 residues. CDR3 protein: CASIGQGNSPLFF. Partial CDR3 DNA: TGTGCCAGCATCGGACAGGGAAATTCACCG.

Comments on this clone: Sequencing ends 3 residues short of the CDR3 end; the germline J gene provides the rest. This sequence joins TRBV10-3 and TRBJ2-2; TRBD2 might be the D (6 bases). Germline-derived CDR1 and CDR2 are ENHRY and SYGVKD. This CDR3 comprises 14 residues. V was trimmed by 7 bases and J by 3 bases, leaving 12 bases between them. The sequenced CDR3 bases are TGTGCCATCACCGACACGGGGGACACCGGGGAG. Its translation: CAITDTGDTGE. The full CDR3 is CAITDTGDTGELFF.

A word on this clone: With the read ending 3 residues before the CDR3 end, the germline J gene is used to fill in that end. This sequence joins TRBV19 and TRBJ1-2, with 12 bases matching TRBD1. Germline-derived CDR1 and CDR2 are LNHDA and SQIVND (reference sequence). This CDR3 is built from 15 residues. This CDR3 is CASSITGTGGNDYTF. The sequenced part of the CDR3 DNA is TGTGCCAGTAGTATAACTGGGACAGGGGGCAACGAC.

Partial CDR3 DNA: TGTGCCAGCAGTGAATCAGGGGAATCAACTGAA. Protein product: CASSESGESTE. The CDR3, in full, reads CASSESGESTEAFF. The chain couples TRBV6-1 to TRBJ1-1, with D maybe TRBD1 (6 bases). The read ends 3 residues shy of where the CDR3 ends; the end is completed using the germline J gene. The CDR3 is made up of 14 amino acids. Trimming removed 2 bases from V and 5 bases from J, with 12 bases in between. Germline-derived CDR1 and CDR2 are MNHNS and SASEGT.

Worth noting for this clone: The DNA ends 3 residues before the CDR3 does, and the rest of the CDR3 is filled in from the germline J gene. The rearrangement uses TRBV6-4 and TRBJ2-3; 8 nucleotides align to TRBD2. Per germline, CDR1 MRHNA and CDR2 SNTAGT. There are 16 residues in the CDR3. Losses at the gene ends were 4 bases for V and 5 bases for J; bases not matched to a gene: 11. The CDR3 here is CASSVRAGVIKDTQYF. The sequenced part of the CDR3 DNA is TGTGCCAGCAGTGTAAGAGCGGGAGTCATTAAAGATACG.

Turning to this clone: The CDR3 goes on 3 residues after the read ends, and that part is filled in from the germline J gene. The genes are TRBV18 and TRBJ2-1; TRBD1 matches at 9 bases. CDR1 and CDR2 (germline): KGHSH, LQKENI. This CDR3 region has 17 residues. V was pared by 0 bases and J by 5 bases, with 8 bases of the junction left unmatched. The CDR3 DNA, read in part, is TGTGCCAGCTCACCACCGGTGGGACAGGGAAGGGACAATGAG. As protein: CASSPPVGQGRDNE. The whole CDR3 sequence reads CASSPPVGQGRDNEQFF.

Comments on this clone: Coverage ceases 3 residues before the CDR3 finishes, and the germline J gene fills in the end. The V and J genes are TRBV6-1 and TRBJ2-5; 7 nucleotides agree with TRBD1. The CDR3 has 16 residues. CDR1 and CDR2 from the germline V gene are MNHNS and SASEGT. Incomplete CDR3 DNA: TGTGCCAGCAGTGAAGCGCAATCGACAGGGAGAGGTACC. Translating it yields CASSEAQSTGRGT. The full CDR3 protein reads CASSEAQSTGRGTQYF.

On this clone itself: The observed sequence ends 3 residues before the CDR3 terminus, with the missing tail filled in from the germline J gene. The chain links TRBV2 to TRBJ2-3; D may correspond to TRBD1 or TRBD2 (5 bases each). The CDR3 spans 15 residues. Germline assignment: CDR1 SNHLY and CDR2 FYNNEI. The sequenced part of the CDR3 DNA is TGTGCCAGCAGTGAGGAGAGGGGCTTCAATCAGCCG. Amino acids: CASSEERGFNQP. The CDR3 as a whole reads CASSEERGFNQPQYF.

Concerning this clone: The read ends 3 residues shy of where the CDR3 ends; the end is completed using the germline J gene. V is TRBV7-9 and J is TRBJ2-5, with 13 bases lining up with TRBD2. Trimming at V came to 4 bases and at J to 5 bases, leaving 4 bases not matched to a gene. CDR3 size: 15 residues. The germline V gene encodes CDR1 SEHNR and CDR2 FQNEAQ (reference sequence). The CDR3 bases that were read are TGTGCCAGCAGCTCCCGACTAGCGGGAGGTGAGACC. It codes for CASSSRLAGGET. From start to end, the CDR3 is CASSSRLAGGETQYF.

With respect to this clone: The read falls 3 residues short of the CDR3 end, and the missing part is taken from the germline J gene. The rearrangement links TRBV10-3 to TRBJ2-3, with 11 bases fitting TRBD2. Germline-derived CDR1 and CDR2 are ENHRY and SYGVKD. The junction had 3 bases not matched to a gene; V was cut back by 11 bases and J by 5 bases. The CDR3 loop spans 12 amino acids. CDR3: CAGSGGGDTQYF. CDR3 bases read: TGTGCCGGTAGCGGGGGGGGAGATACG.